This T cell receptor beta chain was profiled in a study of T cells in narcolepsy. General observations from the study: Same-patient CSF and blood CD4+ T cell clonotypes included HCRT-specific and TRIB2-specific autoreactive ones.

The protocol was immunoSEQ multiplex PCR, while the TCRdb copy is restricted to in-frame clones and leaves out a portion. The sample lists about 2,500 clones, about 27% seen once, with around 4.5% in the top ten. Germline values: CDR1 SGDLS, CDR2 YYNGEE. Trimming shortened V by 1 base and J by 2 bases, and 10 bases separated the two germline ends. There are 15 residues in the CDR3. In this sample, this clone turned up a few times. What it binds is unknown. The sample was cultured CD4+ T cells from cerebrospinal fluid. The rearrangement uses TRBV9 and TRBJ2-1; D possibly matches TRBD1 or TRBD2 (5 bases each). The clonotype originates from a human donor with narcolepsy. CDR3 DNA sequence: TGTGCCAGCAGCGTACGGGACGCTCCCTACAATGAGCAGTTCTTC. This gives the protein CASSVRDAPYNEQFF.